The clone carrying this TCR beta chain was observed a handful of times. This entry belongs to a study of beta chain features in type 1 diabetes. A single heparinised blood sample, averaging around 0.11 L, was obtained per donor. The study reverse transcribed the entire isolated RNA, so it sequenced expressed TCRB transcripts. The repertoire was sequenced with immunoSEQ multiplex PCR; TCRdb's copy has only in-frame clones and lacks some. The table has 70,000 to 90,000 clones, roughly 31% seen once. Material: stem cell memory CD4+ T cells from blood. The source of this sequence is a woman under 30 in good health.

CDR3 DNA: TGTGCCAGCAGCCAAGCCGGGACAGGGTCGGGCGAGCAGTACTTC. Translation gives CASSQAGTGSGEQYF. This chain links TRBV4-2 with TRBJ2-7; TRBD1 agrees at 9 bases. Per the germline V gene, CDR1 is LGHNA and CDR2 is YNFKEQ. The CDR3 loop spans 15 amino acids. V lost 1 base to trimming and J lost 6 bases; unmatched junction nucleotides: 7.